This T cell receptor (beta chain) was sequenced during a study of CD8 T cell repertoires and HIV-1 epitope variants. Assay: immunoSEQ multiplex PCR; the TCRdb copy retains only in-frame clones and omits some. Here the sample spans roughly 2,700 clones, roughly two thirds being singletons. The V and J ends lost 5 bases and 5 bases, in that order; junction bases with no gene match: 6. Germline V CDR1 and CDR2: SEHNR, FQNEAQ (reference sequence). The CDR3 runs to 14 residues. Remarks on this clone: Its antigen remains unidentified.

The sequencing input was cultured CD8+ T cells derived from PBMCs. The rearrangement uses TRBV7-9 and TRBJ2-1; 7 bases fit TRBD2. This receptor was identified in a male donor with HIV. The CDR3 nucleotides read TGTGCCAGCAGCCATAGCGGGTCCGACAATGAGCAGTTCTTC. Translated: CASSHSGSDNEQFF.